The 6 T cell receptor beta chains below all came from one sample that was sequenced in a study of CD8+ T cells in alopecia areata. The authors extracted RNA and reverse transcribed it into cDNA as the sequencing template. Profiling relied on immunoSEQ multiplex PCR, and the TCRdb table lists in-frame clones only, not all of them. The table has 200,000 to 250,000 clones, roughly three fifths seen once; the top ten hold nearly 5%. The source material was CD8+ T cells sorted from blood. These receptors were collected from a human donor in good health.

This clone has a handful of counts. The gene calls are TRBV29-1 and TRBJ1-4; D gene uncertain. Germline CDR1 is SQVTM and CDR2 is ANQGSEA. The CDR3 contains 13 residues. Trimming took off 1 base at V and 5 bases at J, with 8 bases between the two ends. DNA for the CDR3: TGCAGCGTTGAAGTTGAAGGGAATGAAAAACTGTTTTTT. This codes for CSVEVEGNEKLFF.

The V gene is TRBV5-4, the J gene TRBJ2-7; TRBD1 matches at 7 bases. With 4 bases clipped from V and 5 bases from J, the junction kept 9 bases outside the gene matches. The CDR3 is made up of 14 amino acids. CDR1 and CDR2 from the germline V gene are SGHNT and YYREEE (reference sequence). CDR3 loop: CASSLMTGLDEQYF. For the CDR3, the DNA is TGTGCCAGCAGCCTCATGACAGGGCTCGACGAGCAGTACTTC. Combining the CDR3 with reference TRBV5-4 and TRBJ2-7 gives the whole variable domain ETGVTQSPTHLIKTRGQQVTLRCSSQSGHNTVSWYQQALGQGPQFIFQYYREEENGRGNFPPRFSGLQFPNYSSELNVNALELDDSALYLCASSLMTGLDEQYFGPGTRLTVT.

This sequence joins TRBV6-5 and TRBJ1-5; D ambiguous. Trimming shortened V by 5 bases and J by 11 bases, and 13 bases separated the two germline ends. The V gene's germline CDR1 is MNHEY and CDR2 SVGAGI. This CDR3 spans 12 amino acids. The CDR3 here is CASSEDWRTQHF. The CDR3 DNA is TGTGCCAGCAGTGAGGACTGGCGGACCCAGCATTTT.

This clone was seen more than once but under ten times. The DNA of the CDR3 is TGTGCCAGCAGCCAAGTTACGCAGGGGACTCACAATGAGCAGTTCTTC. Translating it yields CASSQVTQGTHNEQFF. This chain uses TRBV14 with TRBJ2-1; D possibly matches TRBD1 or TRBD2 (6 bases each). Germline assignment: CDR1 SGHDN and CDR2 FVKESK. Trimming shortened V by 1 base and J by 5 bases, and 15 bases separated the two germline ends. The CDR3 is 16 residues long.

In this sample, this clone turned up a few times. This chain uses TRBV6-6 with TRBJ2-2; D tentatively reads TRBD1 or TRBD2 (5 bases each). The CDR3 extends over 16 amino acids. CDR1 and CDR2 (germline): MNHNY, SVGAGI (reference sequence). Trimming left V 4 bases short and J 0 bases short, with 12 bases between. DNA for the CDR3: TGTGCCAGCAGTTCGGGAAGGGGCACGAACACCGGGGAGCTGTTTTTT. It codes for CASSSGRGTNTGELFF.

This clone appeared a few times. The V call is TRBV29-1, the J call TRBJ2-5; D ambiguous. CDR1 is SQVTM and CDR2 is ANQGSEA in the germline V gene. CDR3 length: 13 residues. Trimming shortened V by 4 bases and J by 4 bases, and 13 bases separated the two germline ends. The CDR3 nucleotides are TGCAGCGTTGCCGGAAGGACGGGAGAGACCCAGTACTTC. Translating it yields CSVAGRTGETQYF.